The sample holds many counts of the clone carrying this T cell receptor (beta chain). This sample stems from a study of human T cells and chemical hapten exposure. The V end was cut by 3 bases, the J end by 0 bases, with 14 bases between. The CDR3 has 16 amino acids. From the RACE reads, TCRdb called clonotypes with MiXCR, one entry per CDR3 protein. Of about 52,000 distinct CDR3 sequences in the sample, approximately 10% were seen once. Time point here: patch test 1, 2 weeks after DPC sensitization. The treatment denotes: therapeutic diphenylcyclopropenone sensitization with weekly scalp DPC. Before extraction, the whole blood was not fractionated, and total RNA was taken from it.

The sequence was collected from a woman between 35 and 50 years old with alopecia areata. Some clones in this sample may be carry-over from other donors' samples. The genes are TRBV12-3 or TRBV12-4 and TRBJ1-2; D gene unclear. The source material was whole blood, sampled in connection with sensitization to the hapten diphenylcyclopropenone (DPC). The CDR3 DNA reads TGTGCCAGCAGTTTTGAGACGGGAGAAGCTAACTATGGCTACACCTTC. Its translation: CASSFETGEANYGYTF.